Below, one T cell receptor (beta chain) is given with its context. Germline V gene data show CDR1 as KGHDR and CDR2 as SFDVKD. The CDR3 is made up of 15 amino acids. Trimming cost V 6 bases and J 0 bases, with 10 bases left between them. In the authors' workflow: Amplification from reference gene primers served as the basis for estimated nucleated cell counts. Clones were sequenced by immunoSEQ multiplex PCR, and TCRdb holds only the in-frame ones, with some missing. V, J and clone size were drawn from that table, and D and trimming were deduced from the DNA. The data contain almost 300,000 clones, roughly 86% of them seen just once; the ten biggest clones take up over 1%. This sample is drawn from a study of blood T cell repertoires in COVID-19. About the study: Sites in the United States, Italy and Spain provided acute and convalescent COVID-19 samples. T cells, B-cell-depleted T cells, or PBMCs supplied cDNA or gDNA.

This TCR came from a man aged 70-80 years with acute or convalescent COVID-19. The material sequenced was peripheral blood. This chain connects TRBV24-1 to TRBJ2-2; D uncertain. The CDR3 DNA reads as TGTGCCACCAGTCGTACAGACCCGAACACCGGGGAGCTGTTTTTT. It yields the protein CATSRTDPNTGELFF.